This paragraph covers one T cell receptor beta chain sequence. The data originate from a study of blood T cell repertoires in COVID-19. Germline V gene data show CDR1 as SGHTA and CDR2 as FQGNSA. CDR3 size: 15 residues. Trimming cost V 5 bases and J 4 bases, with 15 bases left between them. Clones were sequenced by immunoSEQ multiplex PCR, and TCRdb holds only the in-frame ones, with some missing. The profile shows tens of thousands of clones, around 85% of them singletons. This TCR derives from a human donor with acute or convalescent COVID-19. The donor label of this sample is uncertain. Sequenced: peripheral blood. The rearrangement joins TRBV7-2 to TRBJ2-1; D remains unclear. The CDR3 DNA reads TGTGCCAGCAGCCGCGACTCCACGACGTACAATGAGCAGTTCTTC. The encoded protein is CASSRDSTTYNEQFF.